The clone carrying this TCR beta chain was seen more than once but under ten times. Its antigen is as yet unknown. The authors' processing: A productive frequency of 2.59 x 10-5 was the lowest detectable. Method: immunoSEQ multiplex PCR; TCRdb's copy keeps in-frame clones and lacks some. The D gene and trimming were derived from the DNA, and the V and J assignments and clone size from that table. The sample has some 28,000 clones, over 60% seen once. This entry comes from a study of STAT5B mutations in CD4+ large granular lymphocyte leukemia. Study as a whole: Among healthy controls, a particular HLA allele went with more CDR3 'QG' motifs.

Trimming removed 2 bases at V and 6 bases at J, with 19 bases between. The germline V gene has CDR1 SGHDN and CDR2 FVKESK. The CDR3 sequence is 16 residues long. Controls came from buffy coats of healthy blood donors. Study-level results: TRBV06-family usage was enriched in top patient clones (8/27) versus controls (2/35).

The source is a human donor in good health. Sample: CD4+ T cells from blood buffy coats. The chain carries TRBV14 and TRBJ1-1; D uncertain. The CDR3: CASSQPGRRIGAEAFF. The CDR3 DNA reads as TGTGCCAGCAGCCAACCGGGGAGGAGGATTGGGGCTGAAGCTTTCTTT.